The 26 T cell receptor beta chains reported below all come from one sample, sequenced in a study of shared clonotypes between healthy human individuals. Naive CD8 isolation took CD45RO-negative cells positively selected for CCR7 and excluded terminally differentiated effector memory CD45RA+ cells. Sequencing was performed with immunoSEQ multiplex PCR; in TCRdb, only in-frame clones are kept and a portion is missing. Among about 610,000 clones listed, around 96% were seen once. Sequencing used naive CD8+ T cells sorted from blood. The receptors were sampled from a woman in her thirties in good health.

This chain links TRBV27 with TRBJ2-7; TRBD2 agrees at 7 bases. The CDR3 consists of 16 residues. Looked up from germline, CDR1 is MNHEY and CDR2 is SMNVEV (reference sequence). V shed 5 bases and J 0 bases; nucleotides not matched to a gene: 10. In nucleotides, the CDR3 is TGTGCCAGCAGTCCCTCAAGCGGGACTTCCTCCTACGAGCAGTACTTC. Translated, it gives CASSPSSGTSSYEQYF.

V usage is TRBV27 and J usage is TRBJ2-7; tentative D call: TRBD1 (6 bases). V was clipped by 5 bases and J by 6 bases, with 17 bases between them. Per germline, CDR1 MNHEY and CDR2 SMNVEV (reference sequence). The CDR3 sequence is 14 residues long. DNA of the CDR3: TGTGCCAGCAGTCACCGGGACACCAGAGGCGAGCAGTACTTC. It is translated as CASSHRDTRGEQYF.

The rearrangement joins TRBV19 to TRBJ1-1; D might be TRBD1 (6 bases). V lost 4 bases, J lost 0 bases, and 9 bases lay in between. CDR3 size: 14 residues. The germline gives CDR1 LNHDA, CDR2 SQIVND (reference sequence). The CDR3 is CASSNRELNTEAFF. DNA of the CDR3: TGTGCCAGTAGTAACAGGGAATTGAACACTGAAGCTTTCTTT.

V and J are TRBV10-3 and TRBJ2-7; 10 nucleotides agree with TRBD1. Germline V gene data show CDR1 as ENHRY and CDR2 as SYGVKD. V shed 11 bases and J 5 bases; nucleotides not matched to a gene: 18. The CDR3 runs to 16 residues. The CDR3 here is CAAGTSGTGDLDEQYF. The CDR3 nucleotides are TGTGCCGCCGGAACCTCCGGGACAGGGGATTTGGACGAGCAGTACTTC.

The chain couples TRBV5-8 to TRBJ2-7, with no clear D. The germline V and J ends were trimmed by 1 base and 3 bases, with 17 bases remaining between them. Per germline, CDR1 SGHTS and CDR2 YDEGEE. The CDR3 totals 16 residues. The CDR3 protein is CASSLSPARFLYEQYF. For the CDR3, the DNA is TGTGCCAGCAGCTTGAGCCCCGCCCGGTTTCTCTACGAGCAGTACTTC. Filled out from reference TRBV5-8 and TRBJ2-7, the complete variable domain reads EAGVTQSPTHLIKTRGQQATLRCSPISGHTSVYWYQQALGLGLQFLLWYDEGEERNRGNFPPRFSGRQFPNYSSELNVNALELEDSALYLCASSLSPARFLYEQYFGPGTRLTVT.

The chain is built from TRBV19 and TRBJ2-2; 10 bases fit TRBD1. Germline V lookup: CDR1 LNHDA, CDR2 SQIVND (reference sequence). Losses at the gene ends were 10 bases for V and 3 bases for J; bases not matched to a gene: 8. The CDR3 loop spans 15 amino acids. DNA of the CDR3: TGTGCCACCCGACAGGGGGCTGGGGACACCGGGGAGCTGTTTTTT. It encodes CATRQGAGDTGELFF.

This clone is a singleton in its sample. V is TRBV6-6 and J is TRBJ2-5, with a possible D match to TRBD2 (5 bases). The J call may be in error: the DNA end matches TRBJ2-7 better. The CDR3 contains 13 residues. Germline CDR1 is MNHNY and CDR2 is SVGAGI (reference sequence). The CDR3 sequence is CACRAGRTYEQYF. As DNA, the CDR3 is TGTGCCTGTCGTGCGGGCAGGACCTACGAGCAGTACTTC.

The chain combines TRBV30 with TRBJ2-2; the D gene is possibly TRBD1 (6 bases). Germline values: CDR1 GTSNPN, CDR2 SVGIG (reference sequence). CDR3 size: 14 residues. The V gene lost 7 bases and the J gene lost 3 bases, with 15 bases spanning the gap. CDR3 loop: CAYQISGDTGELFF. In nucleotides, the CDR3 is TGTGCCTACCAAATTTCAGGGGACACCGGGGAGCTGTTTTTT.

This sequence joins TRBV14 and TRBJ2-5; TRBD2 agrees at 7 bases. The J call may be faulty, since TRBJ2-7 better matches the DNA end. From germline, CDR1 is SGHDN and CDR2 FVKESK. The CDR3 consists of 15 residues. The CDR3 nucleotides are TGTGCCAGCAGCCAAGAAACGGGAGGTAGGGACGAGCAGTACTTC. Its protein is CASSQETGGRDEQYF.

The rearrangement links TRBV28 to TRBJ1-3; 7 bases map to TRBD1. The CDR3 spans 16 residues. Germline V CDR1 and CDR2: MDHEN, SYDVKM. Trimming cost V 2 bases and J 3 bases; bases outside gene matches: 7. CDR3 in amino acids: CASSLGSGGSGNTIYF. The CDR3 nucleotides read TGTGCCAGCAGTTTAGGGTCAGGGGGTAGTGGAAACACCATATATTTT.

The chain is built from TRBV7-9 and TRBJ2-1; D gene ambiguous. The CDR3 consists of 12 residues. Germline lookup yields CDR1 SEHNR and CDR2 FQNEAQ (reference sequence). V was cut by 5 bases and J by 4 bases, with 6 bases left in between. DNA of the CDR3: TGTGCCAGCAGCCCGAATTACAATGAGCAGTTCTTC. Its translation is CASSPNYNEQFF.

V and J are TRBV9 and TRBJ2-1; tentative D call: TRBD2 (6 bases). Germline V gene lookup returns CDR1 SGDLS and CDR2 YYNGEE. The length of the CDR3 is 12 residues. Deletions cut 6 bases from V and 7 bases from J, with 11 bases between. CDR3 coding DNA: TGTGCCAGCAATCGTGGGGGGAATGAGCAGTTCTTC. It encodes CASNRGGNEQFF.

V is TRBV27 and J is TRBJ2-3; D ambiguous. The CDR3 loop spans 10 amino acids. Germline V lookup: CDR1 MNHEY, CDR2 SMNVEV (reference sequence). The V end lost 1 base, the J end lost 9 bases, and 2 bases lay between the germline ends. The CDR3 reads CASSLYTQYF. CDR3 nucleotide sequence: TGTGCCAGCAGTTTATACACGCAGTATTTT.

The chain employs TRBV2 and TRBJ2-3; 10 bases agree with TRBD2. The CDR3 contains 14 residues. The ends lost 10 bases at V and 1 base at J; junction bases unmatched: 5. Germline values: CDR1 SNHLY, CDR2 FYNNEI. CDR3 sequence reads: CATLLAGRTDTQYF. The CDR3 bases are TGTGCCACTCTACTAGCGGGACGCACAGATACGCAGTATTTT.

This clone was detected only once. DNA for the CDR3: TGTGCCAGCAGCCAGGCATTGGGCCACGAGCAGTACTTC. This sequence encodes CASSQALGHEQYF. The chain joins TRBV14 to TRBJ2-7; D call uncertain. CDR3 size: 13 residues. Germline values: CDR1 SGHDN, CDR2 FVKESK. V shed 3 bases and J shed 5 bases, with 11 bases lying between them.

This chain links TRBV28 with TRBJ2-7; D may be TRBD2 (6 bases). Germline loops: CDR1 MDHEN, CDR2 SYDVKM. Deletions cut 5 bases from V and 2 bases from J, with 13 bases between. The CDR3 has 14 amino acids. The CDR3 sequence is CASSPKRATYEQYF. Written as DNA, the CDR3 is TGTGCCAGCAGTCCGAAGCGGGCAACCTACGAGCAGTACTTC.

The V and J genes are TRBV27 and TRBJ2-7; tentative D call: TRBD1 (5 bases). Germline V CDR1 and CDR2: MNHEY, SMNVEV (reference sequence). V shed 6 bases and J shed 4 bases, with 13 bases lying between them. This CDR3 has 13 amino acids. Here the CDR3 reads CASSPPTVYEQYF. CDR3 coding DNA: TGTGCCAGCAGCCCACCGACAGTTTACGAGCAGTACTTC.

The genes are TRBV28 and TRBJ1-1; unclear D gene. The CDR3 is 14 amino acids. The V end was cut by 3 bases, the J end by 1 base, with 9 bases between. Germline assignment: CDR1 MDHEN and CDR2 SYDVKM. In DNA, the CDR3 is TGTGCCAGCAGTTTTGTCGGGGAGAACACTGAAGCTTTCTTT. Its translation: CASSFVGENTEAFF.

This clone was counted between two and nine times. This CDR3 is also generated by other DNA sequences in the sample. The chain recombines TRBV30 with TRBJ1-4, with D maybe TRBD1 (6 bases). Germline CDR1 reads GTSNPN; CDR2 reads SVGIG (reference sequence). This CDR3 spans 15 amino acids. The V and J ends lost 2 bases and 3 bases respectively, with 13 bases between them. DNA for the CDR3: TGTGCCTGGAGTCACGGCCAGGGGCCTAATGAAAAACTGTTTTTT. Protein product: CAWSHGQGPNEKLFF.

The chain employs TRBV14 and TRBJ1-3; the D is unclear. The CDR3 contains 15 residues. V was clipped by 1 base and J by 1 base, with 8 bases between them. Germline CDR1 and CDR2: SGHDN and FVKESK. In DNA form, the CDR3 reads TGTGCCAGCAGCCAAGTTGAAGGGTCTGGAAACACCATATATTTT. It specifies CASSQVEGSGNTIYF.

The chain links TRBV28 to TRBJ2-1, with 10 bases that match TRBD2. The V gene end was trimmed by 6 bases and the J gene end by 9 bases; junction bases not matched to a gene: 11. CDR1 MDHEN and CDR2 SYDVKM come from the germline V gene. This CDR3 is built from 15 residues. The CDR3 spells CASRKGSGRPLEQFF. CDR3 sequence (DNA): TGTGCCAGCAGGAAGGGTAGCGGGAGGCCCCTTGAGCAGTTCTTC. The full variable domain, rest sourced from reference TRBV28 and TRBJ2-1, is DVKVTQSSRYLVKRTGEKVFLECVQDMDHENMFWYRQDPGLGLRLIYFSYDVKMKEKGDIPEGYSVSREKKERFSLILESASTNQTSMYLCASRKGSGRPLEQFFGPGTRLTVL.

This clone was detected once. The chain couples TRBV7-9 to TRBJ1-4, with D possibly being TRBD1 (6 bases). Trimming removed 3 bases from V and 8 bases from J, with 13 bases in between. Germline CDR1 SEHNR, CDR2 FQNEAQ (reference sequence). The CDR3 is 14 amino acids. The DNA for the CDR3 is TGTGCCAGCAGCTTCGGGACATTTGACGAAAAACTGTTTTTT. This codes for CASSFGTFDEKLFF.

This CDR3 reads CASSLATGSEAFF. The CDR3 DNA sequence: TGTGCCAGCAGCTTAGCAACAGGTTCTGAAGCTTTCTTT. The chain couples TRBV7-3 to TRBJ1-1, with D possibly TRBD1 on 5 matching bases. This CDR3 region has 13 residues. Germline V lookup: CDR1 SGHTA, CDR2 FQGTGA. V lost 2 bases to trimming and J lost 6 bases, with 10 bases between them. Filled out from reference TRBV7-3 and TRBJ1-1, the complete variable domain reads GAGVSQTPSNKVTEKGKYVELRCDPISGHTALYWYRQSLGQGPEFLIYFQGTGAADDSGLPNDRFFAVRPEGSVSTLKIQRTERGDSAVYLCASSLATGSEAFFGQGTRLTVV.

This sequence joins TRBV30 and TRBJ1-1; D not resolved. This CDR3 contains 12 residues. The V gene's germline CDR1 is GTSNPN and CDR2 SVGIG (reference sequence). V was trimmed by 0 bases and J by 7 bases, leaving 9 bases between them. The CDR3 loop reads CAWSVLGFEAFF. DNA of the CDR3: TGTGCCTGGAGTGTACTTGGGTTTGAAGCTTTCTTT.

V gene TRBV12-5 combines with J gene TRBJ2-1; D is possibly TRBD1 (6 bases). The germline V and J ends were trimmed by 0 bases and 6 bases, with 12 bases remaining between them. CDR1 and CDR2 (germline): LGHNT, FRNRAP. CDR3 size: 15 residues. CDR3 amino acids: CASGLVQGSTNEQFF. In DNA form, the CDR3 reads TGTGCTAGTGGTTTGGTACAGGGATCTACCAATGAGCAGTTCTTC. Full variable domain (remainder filled in from reference TRBV12-5 and TRBJ2-1): DARVTQTPRHKVTEMGQEVTMRCQPILGHNTVFWYRQTMMQGLELLAYFRNRAPLDDSGMPKDRFSAEMPDATLATLKIQPSEPRDSAVYFCASGLVQGSTNEQFFGPGTRLTVL.

The V gene is TRBV29-1, the J gene TRBJ2-2, with TRBD2 as a possible D gene (6 bases). Germline-derived CDR1 and CDR2 are SQVTM and ANQGSEA. This CDR3 region has 13 residues. Trimming stripped 4 bases from V and 4 bases from J, with 10 bases between. The CDR3 sequence: CSVVVGGTGELFF. CDR3 sequence (DNA): TGCAGCGTTGTGGTGGGAGGCACCGGGGAGCTGTTTTTT.